This entry lists 18 T cell receptor beta chains sequenced from one sample in a study of T cells after yellow fever vaccination. A single record per CDR3 protein comes from TCRdb applying MiXCR to the 5' RACE reads. The table lists some 250,000 distinct CDR3 sequences, approximately 3.6% of them singletons. Here the sequenced sample was PBMCs, taken 15 days after the yellow fever booster vaccination. Receptors were obtained from a man aged 18 to 29 who received the YFV17D yellow fever vaccine.

V and J are TRBV5-6 and TRBJ1-5; possibly TRBD1 for D (5 bases). In germline, CDR1 is SGHDT, CDR2 YYEEEE. The CDR3 covers 15 residues. V lost 4 bases and J 4 bases, leaving 15 bases between the germline ends. CDR3 nucleotide sequence: TGTGCCAGCAGCAACATGGGGGGTATGAATCAGCCCCAGCATTTT. Amino acid sequence: CASSNMGGMNQPQHF.

This clonotype was counted at least ten times. CDR3 loop: CASSLGLGSYEQYV. The CDR3, as DNA: TGTGCCAGCAGCTTGGGGTTGGGCAGCTACGAGCAGTACGTC. This sequence joins TRBV7-2 and TRBJ2-7; D not resolved. The CDR3 is 14 residues long. V lost 3 bases, J lost 3 bases, and 12 bases lay in between. Germline V CDR1 and CDR2: SGHTA, FQGNSA.

Many counts were recorded for this clonotype. CDR3 DNA sequence: TGTGCCACCAGCGGAGGACAGAATAATTCACCCCTCCACTTT. It specifies CATSGGQNNSPLHF. The V gene is TRBV15, the J gene TRBJ1-6; a possible D gene is TRBD1 (6 bases). The V gene lost 5 bases and the J gene lost 5 bases, with 10 bases spanning the gap. The CDR3 sequence is 14 residues long. Per the germline V gene, CDR1 is LNHNV and CDR2 is YYDKDF (reference sequence).

This clonotype was observed many times. The genes are TRBV12-3 or TRBV12-4 and TRBJ1-4; D gene uncertain. The V end lost 6 bases, the J end lost 8 bases, and 10 bases lay between the germline ends. The CDR3 totals 12 residues. In DNA, the CDR3 is TGTGCCAGCAGGGCGGACGAAGAAAAACTGTTTTTT. It encodes CASRADEEKLFF.

The table lists this clonotype with many counts. The rearrangement links TRBV29-1 to TRBJ2-7, with a possible D match to TRBD1 (6 bases). The CDR3 consists of 12 residues. Germline CDR1 SQVTM, CDR2 ANQGSEA. The ends were cut back, 7 bases at V and 7 bases at J, with 17 bases in the middle. As DNA, the CDR3 is TGCAGCGGGGGGCTGGGGGCGAGTGAGCAGTACTTC. Translated: CSGGLGASEQYF.

This clonotype was seen repeatedly, ten times or more. The gene calls are TRBV4-3 and TRBJ2-5, with 7 bases that match TRBD2. V was clipped by 3 bases and J by 2 bases; unmatched bases: 12. This CDR3 is built from 17 residues. Germline loops: CDR1 LGHNA, CDR2 YSLEER. This CDR3 reads CASSHRAAGELQETQYF. The CDR3 DNA reads TGCGCCAGCAGCCATAGAGCGGCGGGGGAACTACAAGAGACCCAGTACTTC.

This clonotype has at least ten counts. This rearrangement joins TRBV20-1 to TRBJ1-1, with TRBD1 matching 7 bases. In germline, CDR1 is DFQATT, CDR2 SNEGSKA (reference sequence). With 5 bases clipped from V and 2 bases from J, the junction kept 5 bases outside the gene matches. The CDR3 runs to 13 residues. CDR3 sequence (DNA): TGCAGTGCTGAGGACAGGCTTAACACTGAAGCTTTCTTT. This translates into CSAEDRLNTEAFF.

This clonotype was found many times. V usage is TRBV29-1 and J usage is TRBJ2-7, with 9 bases matching TRBD1. The CDR3 consists of 12 residues. Germline values: CDR1 SQVTM, CDR2 ANQGSEA. V was clipped by 6 bases and J by 5 bases; unmatched bases: 5. The CDR3 loop is CSVDGQGNEQYF. CDR3 sequence (DNA): TGCAGCGTCGACGGACAGGGGAACGAGCAGTACTTC.

This clonotype has ten or more counts. This rearrangement joins TRBV6-6 to TRBJ2-7; the D is unclear. CDR1 and CDR2 from the germline V gene are MNHNY and SVGAGI (reference sequence). V gave up 5 bases and J gave up 6 bases, with 11 bases separating them. The CDR3 runs 12 residues. The CDR3 is CASSGQGREQYV. In DNA form, the CDR3 reads TGTGCCAGCAGTGGCCAAGGGCGCGAGCAGTACGTC.

In this sample, this clonotype turned up many times. J is TRBJ1-2 and V is TRBV12-3 or TRBV12-4; D uncertain. V lost 3 bases and J lost 4, with 6 bases in between. The CDR3 has 12 amino acids. The CDR3 spells CASSFGLYGYTF. The CDR3 DNA follows: TGTGCCAGCAGTTTTGGCCTCTATGGCTACACCTTC.

This clonotype has ten or more counts. J is TRBJ2-5 and V is TRBV5-1; D gene unclear. V was trimmed by 6 bases and J by 3 bases, leaving 12 bases between them. The germline gives CDR1 SGHRS, CDR2 YFSETQ. The CDR3 sequence is 13 residues long. CDR3 in amino acids: CASTRGVEETQYF. For the CDR3, the DNA is TGCGCCAGCACCCGCGGCGTAGAAGAGACCCAGTACTTC.

This clonotype was recorded many times. This sequence joins TRBV19 and TRBJ2-1; TRBD2 aligns across 7 bases. V shed 8 bases and J 5 bases; nucleotides not matched to a gene: 3. The germline CDR1 and CDR2 sequences are LNHDA and SQIVND (reference sequence). This CDR3 comprises 12 residues. The CDR3 spells CASLSGDNEQFF. CDR3 coding DNA: TGTGCCAGTCTAAGCGGGGACAATGAGCAGTTCTTC.

This clonotype was detected ten times or more. The chain joins TRBV20-1 to TRBJ1-5; weak D call: TRBD1 (6 bases). The CDR3 has 12 amino acids. Germline values: CDR1 DFQATT, CDR2 SNEGSKA (reference sequence). The CDR3 bases are TGCAGGGCGGGAGGGGGGAATCAGCCCCAGCATTTT. As protein: CRAGGGNQPQHF.

About this clonotype itself: Since a much larger clone is just one base distant, this may be a read error. The chain employs TRBV6-1 and TRBJ1-1, with D maybe TRBD1 (5 bases). This CDR3 region has 13 residues. Trimming removed 7 bases at V and 3 bases at J, with 12 bases between. CDR1 and CDR2 from the germline V gene are MNHNS and SASEGT. CDR3 sequence (DNA): TGTGCCAGCACTGCGACAGTGTACACTGAAGCTTTCTTT. Encoded protein: CASTATVYTEAFF.

This clonotype appeared many times. The CDR3 sequence is CASSLSPNSPEAFF. Here the CDR3 DNA reads TGTGCCAGCAGCTTAAGCCCCAATAGTCCTGAAGCTTTCTTT. V is TRBV7-2 and J is TRBJ1-1, with D hard to call. Germline V CDR1 and CDR2: SGHTA, FQGNSA. Trimming removed 2 bases at V and 6 bases at J, with 13 bases between. This CDR3 has 14 amino acids.

Ten or more counts support this clonotype. The CDR3 sequence: CASLKTQRGGYTF. CDR3 sequence (DNA): TGTGCCAGCCTGAAGACGCAACGGGGAGGCTACACCTTC. V usage is TRBV6-2 or TRBV6-3 and J usage is TRBJ1-2; D remains unclear. CDR1 is MNHEY and CDR2 is SVGEGT in the germline V gene. The CDR3 loop spans 13 amino acids. Trimming pared 8 bases from V and 8 bases from J, leaving 18 bases between.

This clonotype was counted many times. This chain joins TRBV5-1 and TRBJ2-7; no reliable D call. V gave up 2 bases and J gave up 2 bases, with 8 bases separating them. Germline CDR1 and CDR2: SGHRS and YFSETQ. This CDR3 comprises 13 residues. DNA for the CDR3: TGCGCCAGCAGCTTCCAGGACCCCTACGAGCAGTACGTC. This sequence encodes CASSFQDPYEQYV.

This clonotype came up a few times. The chain links TRBV5-6 to TRBJ2-2; D may correspond to TRBD1 or TRBD2 (5 bases each). Germline CDR1 reads SGHDT; CDR2 reads YYEEEE. This CDR3 has 17 amino acids. Trimming removed 4 bases from V and 4 bases from J, with 20 bases in between. The CDR3 DNA reads TGTGCCAGCAGCCCCCCGGAGGCTGGGGCGTCCACCGGGGAGCTGTTTTTT. Translation: CASSPPEAGASTGELFF.